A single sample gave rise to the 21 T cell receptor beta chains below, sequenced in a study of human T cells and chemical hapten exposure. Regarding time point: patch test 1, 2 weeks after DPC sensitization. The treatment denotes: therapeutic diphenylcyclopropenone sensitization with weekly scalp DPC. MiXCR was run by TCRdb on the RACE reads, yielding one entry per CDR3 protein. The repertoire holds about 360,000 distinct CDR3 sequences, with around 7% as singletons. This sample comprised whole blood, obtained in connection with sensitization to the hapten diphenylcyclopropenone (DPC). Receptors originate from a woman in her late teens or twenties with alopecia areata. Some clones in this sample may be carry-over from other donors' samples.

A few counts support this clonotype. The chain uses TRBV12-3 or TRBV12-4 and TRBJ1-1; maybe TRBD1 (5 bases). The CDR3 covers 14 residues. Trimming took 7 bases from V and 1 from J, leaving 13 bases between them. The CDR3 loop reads CASTPGGTNTEAFF. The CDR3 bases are TGTGCCAGCACCCCCGGGGGTACGAACACTGAAGCTTTCTTT.

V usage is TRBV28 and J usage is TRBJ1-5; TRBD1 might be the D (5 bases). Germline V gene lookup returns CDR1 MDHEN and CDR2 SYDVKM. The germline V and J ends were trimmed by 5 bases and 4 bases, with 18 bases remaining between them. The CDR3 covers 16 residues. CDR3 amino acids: CASSGLDSSVNQPQHF. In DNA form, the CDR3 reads TGTGCCAGCAGTGGACTTGACAGCTCCGTTAATCAGCCCCAGCATTTT.

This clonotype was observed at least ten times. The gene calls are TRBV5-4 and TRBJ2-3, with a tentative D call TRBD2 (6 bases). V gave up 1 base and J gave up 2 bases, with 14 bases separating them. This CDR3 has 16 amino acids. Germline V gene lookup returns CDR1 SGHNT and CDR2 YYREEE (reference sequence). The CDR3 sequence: CASSLRGGAFTDTQYF. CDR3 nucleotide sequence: TGTGCCAGCAGCTTGCGTGGCGGGGCCTTCACAGATACGCAGTATTTT.

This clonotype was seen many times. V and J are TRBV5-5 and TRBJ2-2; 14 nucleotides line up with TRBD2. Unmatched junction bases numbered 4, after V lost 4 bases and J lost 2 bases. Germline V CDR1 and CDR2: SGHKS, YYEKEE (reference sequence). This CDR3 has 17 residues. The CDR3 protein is CASSSGLAGGNTGELFF. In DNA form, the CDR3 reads TGTGCCAGCAGCAGTGGACTAGCGGGGGGCAACACCGGGGAGCTGTTTTTT.

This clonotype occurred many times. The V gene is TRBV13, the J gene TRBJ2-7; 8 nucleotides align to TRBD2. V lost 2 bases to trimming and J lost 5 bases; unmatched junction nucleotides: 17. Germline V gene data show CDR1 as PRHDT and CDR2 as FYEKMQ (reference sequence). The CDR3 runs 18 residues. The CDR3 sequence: CASSLYVSRAGGPDEQYF. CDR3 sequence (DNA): TGTGCCAGCAGCTTATACGTGAGTCGGGCGGGGGGCCCAGACGAGCAGTACTTC.

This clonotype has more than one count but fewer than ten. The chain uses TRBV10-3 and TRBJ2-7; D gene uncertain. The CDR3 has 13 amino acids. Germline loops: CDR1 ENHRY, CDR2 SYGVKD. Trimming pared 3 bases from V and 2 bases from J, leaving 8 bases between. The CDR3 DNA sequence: TGTGCCATCAGTGAAGGCGGTACCTACGAGCAGTACTTC. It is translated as CAISEGGTYEQYF.

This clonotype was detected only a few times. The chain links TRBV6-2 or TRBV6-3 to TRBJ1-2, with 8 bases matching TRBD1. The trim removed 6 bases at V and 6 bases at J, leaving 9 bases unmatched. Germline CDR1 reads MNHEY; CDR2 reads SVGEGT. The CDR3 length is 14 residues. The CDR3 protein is CASSLVRTGNGYTF. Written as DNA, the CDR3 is TGTGCCAGCAGCCTCGTGAGGACAGGGAATGGCTACACCTTC.

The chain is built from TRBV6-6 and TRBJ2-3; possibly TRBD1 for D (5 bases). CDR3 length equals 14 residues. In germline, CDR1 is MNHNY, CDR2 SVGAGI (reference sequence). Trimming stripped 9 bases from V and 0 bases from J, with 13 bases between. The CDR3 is CASTYRTSTDTQYF. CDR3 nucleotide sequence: TGTGCCAGTACCTACAGGACAAGCACAGATACGCAGTATTTT.

For the CDR3, the DNA is TGTGCCAGCAGCCAAGATAACCGAAGAGGAATGAACACTGAAGCTTTCTTT. This sequence encodes CASSQDNRRGMNTEAFF. The V gene is TRBV3-1, the J gene TRBJ1-1; no clear D gene. V lost 0 bases and J lost 0, with 14 bases in between. The CDR3 totals 17 residues. CDR1 is LGHDT and CDR2 is YNNKEL in the germline V gene (reference sequence).

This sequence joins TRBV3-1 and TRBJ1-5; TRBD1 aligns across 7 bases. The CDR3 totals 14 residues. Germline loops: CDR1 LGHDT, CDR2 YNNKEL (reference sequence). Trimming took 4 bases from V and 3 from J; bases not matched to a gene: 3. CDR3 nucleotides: TGTGCCAGCAGCCGGGGACAGAACAATCAGCCCCAGCATTTT. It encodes CASSRGQNNQPQHF.

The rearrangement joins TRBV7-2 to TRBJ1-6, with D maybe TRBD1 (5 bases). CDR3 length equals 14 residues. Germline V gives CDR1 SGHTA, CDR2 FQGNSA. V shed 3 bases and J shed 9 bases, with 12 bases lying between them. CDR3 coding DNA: TGTGCCAGCAGCTTGGACATTGGGTCTTCACCCCTCCACTTT. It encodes CASSLDIGSSPLHF.

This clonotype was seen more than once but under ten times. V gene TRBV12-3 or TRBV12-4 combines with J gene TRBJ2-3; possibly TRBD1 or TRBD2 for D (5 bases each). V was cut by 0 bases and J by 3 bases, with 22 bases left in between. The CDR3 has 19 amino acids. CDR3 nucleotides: TGTGCCAGCAGTTTAGCCGGGGACGGACGTAAGGACTCGACAGATACGCAGTATTTT. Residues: CASSLAGDGRKDSTDTQYF.

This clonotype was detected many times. As DNA, the CDR3 is TGCGCCAGCAGCTTGAATGGCGGGCTGGTCACAGATACGCAGTATTTT. The encoded protein is CASSLNGGLVTDTQYF. The chain carries TRBV5-1 and TRBJ2-3; D is perhaps TRBD2 (5 bases). V gave up 1 base and J gave up 2 bases, with 14 bases separating them. Germline-derived CDR1 and CDR2 are SGHRS and YFSETQ. This CDR3 has 16 amino acids.

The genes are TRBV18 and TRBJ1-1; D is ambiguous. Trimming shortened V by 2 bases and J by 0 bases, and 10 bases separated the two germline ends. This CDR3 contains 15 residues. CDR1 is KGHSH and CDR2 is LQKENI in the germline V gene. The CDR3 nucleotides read TGTGCCAGCTCACCAAGGCAGAATATGAACACTGAAGCTTTCTTT. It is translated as CASSPRQNMNTEAFF.

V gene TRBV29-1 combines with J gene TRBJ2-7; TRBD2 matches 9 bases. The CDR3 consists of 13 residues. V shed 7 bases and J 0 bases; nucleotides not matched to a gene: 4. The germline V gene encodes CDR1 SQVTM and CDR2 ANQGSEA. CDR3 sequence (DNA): TGCAGCGCTTTAGCGGGGGCCTCCTACGAGCAGTACTTC. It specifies CSALAGASYEQYF.

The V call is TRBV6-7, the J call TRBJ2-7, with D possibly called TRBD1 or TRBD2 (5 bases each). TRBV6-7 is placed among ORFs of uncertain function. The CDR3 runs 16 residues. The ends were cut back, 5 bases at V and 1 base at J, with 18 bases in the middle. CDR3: CASSRPGPVNSYEQYF. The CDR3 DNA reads TGTGCCAGCAGTCGCCCGGGACCGGTGAATTCCTACGAGCAGTACTTC.

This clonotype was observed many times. The DNA for the CDR3 is TGTGCCAGCAGTTTAGCGCTAGCGGGGGGGCGGACAGATACGCAGTATTTT. Amino acid sequence: CASSLALAGGRTDTQYF. V usage is TRBV12-3 or TRBV12-4 and J usage is TRBJ2-3; 12 bases map to TRBD2. Germline trimming cut 0 bases from V and 3 bases from J; bases unmatched to any gene: 4. The CDR3 loop spans 17 amino acids.

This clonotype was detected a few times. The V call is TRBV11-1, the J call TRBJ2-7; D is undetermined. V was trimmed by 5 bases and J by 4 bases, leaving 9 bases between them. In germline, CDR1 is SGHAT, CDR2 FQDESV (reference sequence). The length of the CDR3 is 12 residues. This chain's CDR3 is CASSIDGYEQYF. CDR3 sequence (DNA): TGTGCCAGCAGCATAGACGGATACGAGCAGTACTTC. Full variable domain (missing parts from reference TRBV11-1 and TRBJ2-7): EAEVAQSPRYKITEKSQAVAFWCDPISGHATLYWYRQILGQGPELLVQFQDESVVDDSQLPKDRFSAERLKGVDSTLKIQPAELGDSAMYLCASSIDGYEQYFGPGTRLTVT.

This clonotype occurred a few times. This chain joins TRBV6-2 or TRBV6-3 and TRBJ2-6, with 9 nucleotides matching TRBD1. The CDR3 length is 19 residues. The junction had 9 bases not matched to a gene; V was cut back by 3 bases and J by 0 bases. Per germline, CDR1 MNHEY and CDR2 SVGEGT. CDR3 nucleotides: TGTGCCAGCAGTTATCGTCGGACAGGGGAACCCTCTGGGGCCAACGTCCTGACTTTC. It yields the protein CASSYRRTGEPSGANVLTF.

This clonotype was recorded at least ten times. The DNA of the CDR3 is TGTGCCACCAGCAGAGAGGTCCAGGGGAAGCAGTACTTC. This translates into CATSREVQGKQYF. The J gene is TRBJ2-7, the V gene TRBV15, with D possibly TRBD1 on 6 matching bases. From germline, CDR1 is LNHNV and CDR2 YYDKDF (reference sequence). This CDR3 has 13 residues. Trimming removed 0 bases at V and 8 bases at J, with 11 bases between.

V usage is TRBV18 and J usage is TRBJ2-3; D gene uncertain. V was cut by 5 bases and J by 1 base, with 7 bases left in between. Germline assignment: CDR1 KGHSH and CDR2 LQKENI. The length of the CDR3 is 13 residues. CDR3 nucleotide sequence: TGTGCCAGCTCAAAAATGGGCACAGATACGCAGTATTTT. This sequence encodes CASSKMGTDTQYF.